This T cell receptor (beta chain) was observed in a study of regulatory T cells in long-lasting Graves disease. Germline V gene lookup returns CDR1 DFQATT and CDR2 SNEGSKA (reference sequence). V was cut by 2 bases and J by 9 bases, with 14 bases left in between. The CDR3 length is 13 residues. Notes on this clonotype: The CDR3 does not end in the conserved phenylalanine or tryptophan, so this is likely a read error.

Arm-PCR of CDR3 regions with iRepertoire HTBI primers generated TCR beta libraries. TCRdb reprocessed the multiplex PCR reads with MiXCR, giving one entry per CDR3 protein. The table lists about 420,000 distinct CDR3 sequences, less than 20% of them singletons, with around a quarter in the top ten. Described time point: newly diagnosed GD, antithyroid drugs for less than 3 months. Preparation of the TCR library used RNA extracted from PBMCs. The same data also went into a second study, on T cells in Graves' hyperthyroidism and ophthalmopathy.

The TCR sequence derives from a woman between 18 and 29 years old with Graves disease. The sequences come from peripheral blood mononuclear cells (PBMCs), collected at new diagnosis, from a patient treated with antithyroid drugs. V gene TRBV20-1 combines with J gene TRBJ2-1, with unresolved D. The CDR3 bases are TGCAGTGCTAGACCCCCCGGTAGAGGTGAGCAGTTCTTG. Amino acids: CSARPPGRGEQFL.